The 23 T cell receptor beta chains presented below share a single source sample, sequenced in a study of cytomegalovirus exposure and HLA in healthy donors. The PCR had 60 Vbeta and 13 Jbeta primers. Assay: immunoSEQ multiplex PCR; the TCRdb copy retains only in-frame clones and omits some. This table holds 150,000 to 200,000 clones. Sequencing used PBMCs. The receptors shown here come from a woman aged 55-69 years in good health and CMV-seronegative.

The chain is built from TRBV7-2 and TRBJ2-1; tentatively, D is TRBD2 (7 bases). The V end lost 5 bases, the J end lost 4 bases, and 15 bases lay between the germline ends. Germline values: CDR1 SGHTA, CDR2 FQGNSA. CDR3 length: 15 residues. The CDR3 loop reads CASSPGGAGYNEQFF. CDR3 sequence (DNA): TGTGCCAGCAGCCCTGGGGGGGCTGGATACAATGAGCAGTTCTTC.

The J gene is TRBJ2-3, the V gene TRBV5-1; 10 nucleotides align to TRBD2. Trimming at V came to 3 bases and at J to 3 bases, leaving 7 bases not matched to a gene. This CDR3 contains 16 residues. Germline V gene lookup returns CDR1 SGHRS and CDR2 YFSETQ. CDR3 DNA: TGCGCCAGCAGCTCTGCCGGGACTAGCGATACAGATACGCAGTATTTT. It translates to CASSSAGTSDTDTQYF.

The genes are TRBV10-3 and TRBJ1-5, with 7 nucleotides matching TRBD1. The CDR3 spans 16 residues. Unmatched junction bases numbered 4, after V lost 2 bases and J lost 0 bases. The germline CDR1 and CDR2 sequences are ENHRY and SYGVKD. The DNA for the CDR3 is TGTGCCATCAGTGAGAGGGCAGGGGGTAGCAATCAGCCCCAGCATTTT. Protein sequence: CAISERAGGSNQPQHF.

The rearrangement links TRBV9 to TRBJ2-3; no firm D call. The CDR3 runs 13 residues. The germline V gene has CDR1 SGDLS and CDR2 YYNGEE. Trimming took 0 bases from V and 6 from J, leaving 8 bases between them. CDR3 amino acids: CASSVDSLDTQYF. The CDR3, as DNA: TGTGCCAGCAGCGTAGATTCCTTGGATACGCAGTATTTT.

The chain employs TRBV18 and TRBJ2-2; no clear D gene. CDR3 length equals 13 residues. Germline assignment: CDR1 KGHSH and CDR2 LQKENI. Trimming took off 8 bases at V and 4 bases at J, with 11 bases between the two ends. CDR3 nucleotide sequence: TGTGCCAGCAAACTCTCGCCCACCGGGGAGCTGTTTTTT. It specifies CASKLSPTGELFF.

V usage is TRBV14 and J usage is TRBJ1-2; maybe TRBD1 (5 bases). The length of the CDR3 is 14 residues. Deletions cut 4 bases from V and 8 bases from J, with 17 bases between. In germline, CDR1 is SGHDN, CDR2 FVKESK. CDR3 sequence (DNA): TGTGCCAGCAGCCGGACAATGATAGTGGAGGGCTACACCTTC. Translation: CASSRTMIVEGYTF.

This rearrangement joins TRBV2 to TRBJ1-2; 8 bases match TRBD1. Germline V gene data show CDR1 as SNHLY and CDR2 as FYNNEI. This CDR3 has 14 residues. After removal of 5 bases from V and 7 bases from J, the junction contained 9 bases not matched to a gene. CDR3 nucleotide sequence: TGTGCCAGCAGTAGACAGGGGAGGCTAAGTGGCTACACCTTC. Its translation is CASSRQGRLSGYTF.

CDR3 sequence reads: CASSGLANLGETQYF. The CDR3 DNA reads TGTGCCAGCAGCGGTCTAGCGAATCTCGGGGAGACCCAGTACTTC. The chain links TRBV9 to TRBJ2-5; possibly TRBD2 for D (6 bases). This CDR3 is built from 15 residues. Germline V gene lookup returns CDR1 SGDLS and CDR2 YYNGEE. V was trimmed by 3 bases and J by 5 bases, leaving 17 bases between them.

In DNA form, the CDR3 reads TGTGCCAGCAGCTTTGGGACTAGAGGCGAGCAGTACTTC. This gives the protein CASSFGTRGEQYF. The genes are TRBV6-5 and TRBJ2-7; 8 bases align to TRBD2. In germline, CDR1 is MNHEY, CDR2 SVGAGI. The junction had 7 bases not matched to a gene; V was cut back by 6 bases and J by 6 bases. The CDR3 sequence is 13 residues long.

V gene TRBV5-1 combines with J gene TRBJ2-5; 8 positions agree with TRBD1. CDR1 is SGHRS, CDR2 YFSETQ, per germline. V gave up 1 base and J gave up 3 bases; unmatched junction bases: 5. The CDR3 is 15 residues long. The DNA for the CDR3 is TGCGCCAGCAGCTTGTCCGGGACAGGTAAAGAGACCCAGTACTTC. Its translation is CASSLSGTGKETQYF.

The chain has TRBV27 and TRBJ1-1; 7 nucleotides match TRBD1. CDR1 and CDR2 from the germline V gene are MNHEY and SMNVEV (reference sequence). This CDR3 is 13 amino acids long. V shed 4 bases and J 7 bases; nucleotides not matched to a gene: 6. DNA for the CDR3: TGTGCCAGCAGTTACGGGACAGCATATGAAGCTTTCTTT. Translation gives CASSYGTAYEAFF.

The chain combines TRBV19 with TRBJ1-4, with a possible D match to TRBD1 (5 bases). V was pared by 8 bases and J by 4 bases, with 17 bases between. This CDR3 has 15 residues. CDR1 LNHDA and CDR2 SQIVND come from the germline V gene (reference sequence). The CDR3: CASPSGHEDNEKLFF. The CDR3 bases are TGTGCCAGTCCTTCTGGACATGAGGATAATGAAAAACTGTTTTTT.

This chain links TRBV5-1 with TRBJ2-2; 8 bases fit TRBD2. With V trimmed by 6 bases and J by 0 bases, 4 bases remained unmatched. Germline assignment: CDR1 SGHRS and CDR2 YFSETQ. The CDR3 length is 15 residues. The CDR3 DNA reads TGCGCCAGCACCCGGGGGGGCTCGAACACCGGGGAGCTGTTTTTT. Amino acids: CASTRGGSNTGELFF.

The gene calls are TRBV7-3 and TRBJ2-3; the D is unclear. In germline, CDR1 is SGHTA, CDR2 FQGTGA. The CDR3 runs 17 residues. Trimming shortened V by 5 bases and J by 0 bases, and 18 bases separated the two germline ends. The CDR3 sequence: CASSRGVAIGSTDTQYF. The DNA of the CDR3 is TGTGCCAGCAGCCGAGGAGTGGCGATCGGGAGCACAGATACGCAGTATTTT.

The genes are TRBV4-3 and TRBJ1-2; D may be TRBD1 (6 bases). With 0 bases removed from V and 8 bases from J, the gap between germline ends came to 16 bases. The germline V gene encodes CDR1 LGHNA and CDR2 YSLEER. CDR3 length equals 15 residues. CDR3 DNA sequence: TGCGCCAGCAGCCAAGAGTGGGGGCAAGAAGGAGGCTACACCTTC. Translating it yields CASSQEWGQEGGYTF.

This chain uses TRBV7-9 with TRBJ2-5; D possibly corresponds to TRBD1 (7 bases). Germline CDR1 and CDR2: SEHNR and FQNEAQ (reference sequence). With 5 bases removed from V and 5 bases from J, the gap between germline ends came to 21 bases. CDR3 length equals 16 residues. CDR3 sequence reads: CASSPAGQRLRETQYF. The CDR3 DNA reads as TGTGCCAGCAGCCCGGCGGGACAGCGCCTGAGGGAGACCCAGTACTTC.

The CDR3 sequence is CASTKGQVNTEAFF. The CDR3 bases are TGTGCCAGCACAAAGGGGCAAGTGAACACTGAAGCTTTCTTT. The chain couples TRBV9 to TRBJ1-1, with a tentative D call TRBD1 (5 bases). Deletions cut 6 bases from V and 0 bases from J, with 12 bases between. Looked up from germline, CDR1 is SGDLS and CDR2 is YYNGEE. The CDR3 length is 14 residues. Full variable domain (rest looked up from reference TRBV9 and TRBJ1-1): DSGVTQTPKHLITATGQRVTLRCSPRSGDLSVYWYQQSLDQGLQFLIQYYNGEERAKGNILERFSAQQFPDLHSELNLSSLELGDSALYFCASTKGQVNTEAFFGQGTRLTVV.

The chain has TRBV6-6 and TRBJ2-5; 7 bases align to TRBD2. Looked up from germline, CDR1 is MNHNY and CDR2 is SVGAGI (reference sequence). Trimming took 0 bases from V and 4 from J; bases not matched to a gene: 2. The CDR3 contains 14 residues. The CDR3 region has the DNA TGTGCCAGCAGTTACTCGGGCGGGGGAGAGACCCAGTACTTC. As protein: CASSYSGGGETQYF.

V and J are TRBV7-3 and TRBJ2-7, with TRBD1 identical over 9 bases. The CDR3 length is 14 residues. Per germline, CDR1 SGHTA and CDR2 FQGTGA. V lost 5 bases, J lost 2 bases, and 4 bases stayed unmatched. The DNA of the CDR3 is TGTGCCAGCAGCACGGGACAGGGTCCCTACGAGCAGTACTTC. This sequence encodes CASSTGQGPYEQYF. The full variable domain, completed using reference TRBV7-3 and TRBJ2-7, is GAGVSQTPSNKVTEKGKYVELRCDPISGHTALYWYRQSLGQGPEFLIYFQGTGAADDSGLPNDRFFAVRPEGSVSTLKIQRTERGDSAVYLCASSTGQGPYEQYFGPGTRLTVT.

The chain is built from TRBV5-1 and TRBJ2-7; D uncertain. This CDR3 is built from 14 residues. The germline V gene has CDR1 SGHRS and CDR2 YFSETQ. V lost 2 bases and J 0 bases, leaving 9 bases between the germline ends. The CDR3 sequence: CASSLEPSSYEQYF. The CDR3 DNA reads TGCGCCAGCAGCTTAGAGCCGAGCTCCTACGAGCAGTACTTC.

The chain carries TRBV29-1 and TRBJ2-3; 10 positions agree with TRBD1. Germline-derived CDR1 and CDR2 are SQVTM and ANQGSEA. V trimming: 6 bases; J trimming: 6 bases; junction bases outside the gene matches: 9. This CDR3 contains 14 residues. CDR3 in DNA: TGCAGCGTCAGACAGGGGGCCGAGTGGGATACGCAGTATTTT. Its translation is CSVRQGAEWDTQYF.

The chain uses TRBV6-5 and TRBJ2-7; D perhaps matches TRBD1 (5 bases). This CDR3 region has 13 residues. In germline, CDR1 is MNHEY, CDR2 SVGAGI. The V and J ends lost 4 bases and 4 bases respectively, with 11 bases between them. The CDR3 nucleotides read TGTGCCAGCAGTTCGGACCAGGGATACGAGCAGTACTTC. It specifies CASSSDQGYEQYF.

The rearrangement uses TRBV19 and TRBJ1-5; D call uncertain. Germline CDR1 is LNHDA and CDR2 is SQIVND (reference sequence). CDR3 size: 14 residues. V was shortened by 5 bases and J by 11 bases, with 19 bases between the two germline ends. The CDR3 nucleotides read TGTGCCAGTAGTCCCGCACCGAGGGTAAGTACCCAGCATTTT. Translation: CASSPAPRVSTQHF. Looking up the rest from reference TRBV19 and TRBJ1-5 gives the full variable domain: DGGITQSPKYLFRKEGQNVTLSCEQNLNHDAMYWYRQDPGQGLRLIYYSQIVNDFQKGDIAEGYSVSREKKESFPLTVTSAQKNPTAFYLCASSPAPRVSTQHFGDGTRLSIL.